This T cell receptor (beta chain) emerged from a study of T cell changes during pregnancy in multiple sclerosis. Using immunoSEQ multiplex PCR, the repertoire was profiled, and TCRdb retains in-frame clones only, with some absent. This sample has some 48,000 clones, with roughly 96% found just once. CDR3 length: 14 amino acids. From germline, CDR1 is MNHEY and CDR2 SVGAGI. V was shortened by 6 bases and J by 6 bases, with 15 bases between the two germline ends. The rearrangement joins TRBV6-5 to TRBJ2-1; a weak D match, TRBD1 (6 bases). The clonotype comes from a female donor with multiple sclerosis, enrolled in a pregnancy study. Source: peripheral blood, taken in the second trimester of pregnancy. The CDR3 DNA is TGTGCCAGCAGCCCAGGGGTAGGGGGCAATGAGCAGTTCTTC. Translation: CASSPGVGGNEQFF.